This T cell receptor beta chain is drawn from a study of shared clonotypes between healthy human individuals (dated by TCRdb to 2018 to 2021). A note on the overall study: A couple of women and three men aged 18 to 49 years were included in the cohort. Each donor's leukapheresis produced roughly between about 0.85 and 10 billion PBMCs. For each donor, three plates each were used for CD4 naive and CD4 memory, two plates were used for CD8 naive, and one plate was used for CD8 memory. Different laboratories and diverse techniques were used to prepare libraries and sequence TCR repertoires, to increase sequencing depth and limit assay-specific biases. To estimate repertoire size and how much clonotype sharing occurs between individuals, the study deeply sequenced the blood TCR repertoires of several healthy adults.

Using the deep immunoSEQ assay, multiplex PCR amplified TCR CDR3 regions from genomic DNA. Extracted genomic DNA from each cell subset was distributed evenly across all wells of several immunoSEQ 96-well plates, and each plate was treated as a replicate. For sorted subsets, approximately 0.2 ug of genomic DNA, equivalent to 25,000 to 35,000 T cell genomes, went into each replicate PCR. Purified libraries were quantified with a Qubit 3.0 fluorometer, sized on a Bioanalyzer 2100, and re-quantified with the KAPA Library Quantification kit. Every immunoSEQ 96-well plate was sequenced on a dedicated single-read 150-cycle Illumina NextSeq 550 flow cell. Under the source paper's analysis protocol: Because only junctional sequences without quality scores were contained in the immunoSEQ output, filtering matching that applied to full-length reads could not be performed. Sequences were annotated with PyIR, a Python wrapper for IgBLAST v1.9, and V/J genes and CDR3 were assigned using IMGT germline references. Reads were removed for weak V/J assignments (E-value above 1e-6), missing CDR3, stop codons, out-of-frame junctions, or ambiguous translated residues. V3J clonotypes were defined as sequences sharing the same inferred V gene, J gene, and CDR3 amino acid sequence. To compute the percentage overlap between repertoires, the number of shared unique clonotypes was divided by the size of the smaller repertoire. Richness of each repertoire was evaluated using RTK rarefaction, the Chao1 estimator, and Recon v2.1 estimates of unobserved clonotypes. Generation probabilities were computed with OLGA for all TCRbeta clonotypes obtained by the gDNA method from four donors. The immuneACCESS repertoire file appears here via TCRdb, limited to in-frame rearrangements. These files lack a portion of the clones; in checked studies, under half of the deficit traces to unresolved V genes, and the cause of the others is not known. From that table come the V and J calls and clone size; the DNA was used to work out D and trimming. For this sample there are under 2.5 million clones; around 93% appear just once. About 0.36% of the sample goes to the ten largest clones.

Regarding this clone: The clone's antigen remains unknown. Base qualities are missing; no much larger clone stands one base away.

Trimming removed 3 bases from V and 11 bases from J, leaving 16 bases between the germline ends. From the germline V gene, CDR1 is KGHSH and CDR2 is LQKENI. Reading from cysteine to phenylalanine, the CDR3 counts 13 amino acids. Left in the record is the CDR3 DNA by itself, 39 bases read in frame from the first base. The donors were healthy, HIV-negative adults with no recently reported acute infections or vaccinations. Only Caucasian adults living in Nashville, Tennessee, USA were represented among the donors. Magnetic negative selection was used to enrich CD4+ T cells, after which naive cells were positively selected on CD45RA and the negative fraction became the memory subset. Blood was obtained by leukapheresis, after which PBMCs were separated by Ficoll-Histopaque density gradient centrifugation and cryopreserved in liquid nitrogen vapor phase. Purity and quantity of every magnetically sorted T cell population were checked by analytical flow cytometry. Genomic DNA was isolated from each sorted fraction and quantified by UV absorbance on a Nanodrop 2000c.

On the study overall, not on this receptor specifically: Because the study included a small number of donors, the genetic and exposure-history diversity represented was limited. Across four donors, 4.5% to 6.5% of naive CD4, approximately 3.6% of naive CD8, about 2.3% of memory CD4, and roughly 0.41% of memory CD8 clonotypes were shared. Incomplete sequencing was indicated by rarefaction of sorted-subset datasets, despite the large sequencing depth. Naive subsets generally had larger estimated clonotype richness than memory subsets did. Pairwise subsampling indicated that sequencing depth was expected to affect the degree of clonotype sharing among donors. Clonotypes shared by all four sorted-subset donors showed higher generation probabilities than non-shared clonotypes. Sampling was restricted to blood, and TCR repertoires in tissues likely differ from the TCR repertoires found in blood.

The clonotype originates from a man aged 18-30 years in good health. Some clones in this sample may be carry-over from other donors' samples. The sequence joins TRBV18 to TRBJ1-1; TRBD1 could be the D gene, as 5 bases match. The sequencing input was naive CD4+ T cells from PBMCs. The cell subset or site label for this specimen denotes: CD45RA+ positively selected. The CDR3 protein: CASSPTGTGGAFF. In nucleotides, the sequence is TGTGCCAGCTCACCGACCGGGACCGGAGGGGCTTTCTTT.